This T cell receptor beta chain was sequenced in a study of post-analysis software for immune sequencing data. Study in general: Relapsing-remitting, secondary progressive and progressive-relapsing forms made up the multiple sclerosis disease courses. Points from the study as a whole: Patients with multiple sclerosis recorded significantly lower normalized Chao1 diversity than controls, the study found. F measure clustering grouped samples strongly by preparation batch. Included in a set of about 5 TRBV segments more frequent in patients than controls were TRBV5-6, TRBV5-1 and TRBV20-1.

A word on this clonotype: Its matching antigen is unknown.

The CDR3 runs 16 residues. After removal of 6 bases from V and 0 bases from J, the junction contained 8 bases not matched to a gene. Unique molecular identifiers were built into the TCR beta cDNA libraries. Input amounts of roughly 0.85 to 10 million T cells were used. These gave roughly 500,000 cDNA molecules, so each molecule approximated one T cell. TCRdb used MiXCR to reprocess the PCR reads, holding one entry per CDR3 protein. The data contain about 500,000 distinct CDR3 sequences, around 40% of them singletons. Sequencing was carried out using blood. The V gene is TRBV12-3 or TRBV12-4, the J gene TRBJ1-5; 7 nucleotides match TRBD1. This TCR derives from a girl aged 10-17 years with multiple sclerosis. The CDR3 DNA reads TGTGCCAGCAGACCGGACAGGAAGGATAGCAATCAGCCCCAGCATTTT. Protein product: CASRPDRKDSNQPQHF.